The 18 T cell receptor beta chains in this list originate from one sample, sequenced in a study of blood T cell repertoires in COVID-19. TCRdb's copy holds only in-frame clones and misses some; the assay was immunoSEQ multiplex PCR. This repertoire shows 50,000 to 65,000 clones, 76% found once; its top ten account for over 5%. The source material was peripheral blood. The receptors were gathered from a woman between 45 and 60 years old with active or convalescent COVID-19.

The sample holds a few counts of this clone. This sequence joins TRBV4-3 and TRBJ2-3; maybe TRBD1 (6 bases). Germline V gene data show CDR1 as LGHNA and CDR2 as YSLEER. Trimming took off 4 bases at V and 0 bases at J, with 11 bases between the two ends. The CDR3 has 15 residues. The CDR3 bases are TGCGCCAGCAGCCCGACAGGATCTAGCACAGATACGCAGTATTTT. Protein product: CASSPTGSSTDTQYF.

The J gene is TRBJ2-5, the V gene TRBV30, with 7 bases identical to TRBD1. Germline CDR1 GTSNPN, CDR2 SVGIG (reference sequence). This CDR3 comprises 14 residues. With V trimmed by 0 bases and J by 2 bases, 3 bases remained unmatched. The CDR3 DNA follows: TGTGCCTGGAGTGTCGTCAGGGGGCAAGAGACCCAGTACTTC. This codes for CAWSVVRGQETQYF.

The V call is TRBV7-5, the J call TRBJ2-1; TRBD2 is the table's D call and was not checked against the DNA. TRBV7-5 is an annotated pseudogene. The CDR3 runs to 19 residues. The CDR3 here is CARHHPGLVLTGSYNEQFF. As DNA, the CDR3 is TGTGCCAGACACCATCCGGGACTAGTACTTACTGGGTCCTACAATGAGCAGTTCTTC.

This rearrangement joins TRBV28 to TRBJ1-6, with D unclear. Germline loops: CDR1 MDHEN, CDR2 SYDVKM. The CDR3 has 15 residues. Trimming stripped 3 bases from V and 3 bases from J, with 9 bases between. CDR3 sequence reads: CASSLPGNYNSPLHF. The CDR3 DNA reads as TGTGCCAGCAGTTTGCCGGGGAACTATAATTCACCCCTCCACTTT.

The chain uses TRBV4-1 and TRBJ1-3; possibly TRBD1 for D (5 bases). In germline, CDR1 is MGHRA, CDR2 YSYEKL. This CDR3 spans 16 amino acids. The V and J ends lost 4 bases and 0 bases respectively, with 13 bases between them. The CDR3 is CASSRYNRHSGNTIYF. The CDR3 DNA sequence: TGCGCCAGCAGCCGGTACAACAGGCACTCTGGAAACACCATATATTTT.

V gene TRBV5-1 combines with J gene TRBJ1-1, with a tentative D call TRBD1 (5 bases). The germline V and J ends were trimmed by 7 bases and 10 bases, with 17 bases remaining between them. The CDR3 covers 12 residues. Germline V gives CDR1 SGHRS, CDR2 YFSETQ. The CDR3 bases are TGCGCCAGCCGTGGGGGGAGGGAGGGAGCTTTCTTT. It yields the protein CASRGGREGAFF.

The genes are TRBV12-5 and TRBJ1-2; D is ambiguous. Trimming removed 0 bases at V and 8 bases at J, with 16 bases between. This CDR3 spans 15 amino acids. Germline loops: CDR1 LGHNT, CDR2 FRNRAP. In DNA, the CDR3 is TGTGCTAGTGGTTTGGTACCAGCGGGGTTTAGAGGCTACACCTTC. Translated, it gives CASGLVPAGFRGYTF.

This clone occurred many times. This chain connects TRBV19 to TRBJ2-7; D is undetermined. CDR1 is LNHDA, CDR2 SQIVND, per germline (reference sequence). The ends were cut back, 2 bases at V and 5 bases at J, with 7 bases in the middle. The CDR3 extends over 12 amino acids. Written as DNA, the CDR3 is TGTGCCAGTAGTATACAGTCCCACGAGCAGTACTTC. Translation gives CASSIQSHEQYF.

The CDR3 DNA reads as TGTGCCAGCAGCGACGGACTAGCGGGATCCTACGAGCAGTACTTC. This sequence encodes CASSDGLAGSYEQYF. The genes are TRBV3-1 (or the pseudogene TRBV3-2) and TRBJ2-7; 12 bases agree with TRBD2. The length of the CDR3 is 15 residues. Losses at the gene ends were 5 bases for V and 1 base for J; bases not matched to a gene: 3. The germline CDR1 and CDR2 sequences are LGHDT and YNNKEL (reference sequence).

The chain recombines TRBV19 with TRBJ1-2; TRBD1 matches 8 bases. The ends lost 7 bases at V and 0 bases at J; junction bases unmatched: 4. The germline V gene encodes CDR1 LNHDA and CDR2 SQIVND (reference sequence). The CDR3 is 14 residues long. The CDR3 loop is CASNPTGANYGYTF. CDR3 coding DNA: TGTGCCAGTAACCCGACAGGGGCTAACTATGGCTACACCTTC.

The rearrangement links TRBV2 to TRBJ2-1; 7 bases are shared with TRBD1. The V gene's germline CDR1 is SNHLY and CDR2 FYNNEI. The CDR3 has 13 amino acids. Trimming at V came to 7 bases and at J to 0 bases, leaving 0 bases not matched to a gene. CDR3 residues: CASKGASYNEQFF. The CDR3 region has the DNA TGTGCCAGCAAGGGGGCCTCCTACAATGAGCAGTTCTTC.

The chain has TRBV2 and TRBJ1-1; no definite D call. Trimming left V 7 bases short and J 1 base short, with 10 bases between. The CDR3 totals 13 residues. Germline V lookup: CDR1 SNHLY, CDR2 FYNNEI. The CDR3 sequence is CASIRRENTEAFF. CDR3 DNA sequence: TGTGCCAGCATAAGGAGGGAGAACACTGAAGCTTTCTTT. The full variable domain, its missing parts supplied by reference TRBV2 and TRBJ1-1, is EPEVTQTPSHQVTQMGQEVILRCVPISNHLYFYWYRQILGQKVEFLVSFYNNEISEKSEIFDDQFSVERPDGSNFTLKIRSTKLEDSAMYFCASIRRENTEAFFGQGTRLTVV.

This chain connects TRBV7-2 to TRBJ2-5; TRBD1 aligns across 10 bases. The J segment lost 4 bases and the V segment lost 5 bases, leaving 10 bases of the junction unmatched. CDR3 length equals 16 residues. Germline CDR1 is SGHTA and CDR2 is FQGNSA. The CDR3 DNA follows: TGTGCCAGCAGCCCCCCCAGGACAGGGGGAGGAGAGACCCAGTACTTC. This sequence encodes CASSPPRTGGGETQYF.

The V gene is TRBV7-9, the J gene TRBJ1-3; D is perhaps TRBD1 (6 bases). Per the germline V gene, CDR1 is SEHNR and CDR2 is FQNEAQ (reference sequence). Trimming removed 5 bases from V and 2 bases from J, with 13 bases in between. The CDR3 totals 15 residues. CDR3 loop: CASSRQGSPGNTIYF. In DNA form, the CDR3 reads TGTGCCAGCAGCCGTCAGGGGTCCCCTGGAAACACCATATATTTT.

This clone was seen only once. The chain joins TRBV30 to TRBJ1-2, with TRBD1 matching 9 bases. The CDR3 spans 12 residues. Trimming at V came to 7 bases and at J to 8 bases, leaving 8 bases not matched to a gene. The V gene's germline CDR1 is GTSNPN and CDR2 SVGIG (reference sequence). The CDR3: CASPGTGLGYTF. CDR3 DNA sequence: TGTGCCTCCCCCGGGACAGGGCTCGGCTACACCTTC.

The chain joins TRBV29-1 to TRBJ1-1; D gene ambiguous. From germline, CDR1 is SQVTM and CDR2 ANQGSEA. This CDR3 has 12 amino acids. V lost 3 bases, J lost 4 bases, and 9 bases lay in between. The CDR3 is CSVDPGGTEAFF. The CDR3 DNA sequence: TGCAGCGTTGATCCAGGAGGCACTGAAGCTTTCTTT.

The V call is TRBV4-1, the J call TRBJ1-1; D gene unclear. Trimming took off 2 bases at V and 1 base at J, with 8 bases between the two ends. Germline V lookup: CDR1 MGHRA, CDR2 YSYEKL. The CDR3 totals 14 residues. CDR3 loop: CASSQPLKNTEAFF. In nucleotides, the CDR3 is TGCGCCAGCAGCCAACCTCTAAAGAACACTGAAGCTTTCTTT.

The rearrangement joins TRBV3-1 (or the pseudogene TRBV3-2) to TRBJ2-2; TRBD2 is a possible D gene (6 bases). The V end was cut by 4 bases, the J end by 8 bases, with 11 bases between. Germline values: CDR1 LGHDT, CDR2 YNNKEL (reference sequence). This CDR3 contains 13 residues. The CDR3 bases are TGTGCCAGCAGCCGGGACTTGTCTGGGGAGCTGTTTTTT. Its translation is CASSRDLSGELFF.